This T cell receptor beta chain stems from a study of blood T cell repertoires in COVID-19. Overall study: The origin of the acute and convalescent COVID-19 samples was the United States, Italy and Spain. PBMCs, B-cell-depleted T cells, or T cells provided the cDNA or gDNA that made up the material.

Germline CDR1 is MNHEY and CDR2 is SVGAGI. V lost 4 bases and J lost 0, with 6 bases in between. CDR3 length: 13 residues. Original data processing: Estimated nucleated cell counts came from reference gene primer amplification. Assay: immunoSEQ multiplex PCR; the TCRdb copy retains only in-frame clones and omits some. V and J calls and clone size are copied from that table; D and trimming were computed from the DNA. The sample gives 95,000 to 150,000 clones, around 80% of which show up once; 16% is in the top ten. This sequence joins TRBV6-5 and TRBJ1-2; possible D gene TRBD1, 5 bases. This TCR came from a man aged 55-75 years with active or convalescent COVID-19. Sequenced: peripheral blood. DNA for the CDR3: TGTGCCAGCAGTTCGACAGCTAACTATGGCTACACCTTC. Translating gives CASSSTANYGYTF.